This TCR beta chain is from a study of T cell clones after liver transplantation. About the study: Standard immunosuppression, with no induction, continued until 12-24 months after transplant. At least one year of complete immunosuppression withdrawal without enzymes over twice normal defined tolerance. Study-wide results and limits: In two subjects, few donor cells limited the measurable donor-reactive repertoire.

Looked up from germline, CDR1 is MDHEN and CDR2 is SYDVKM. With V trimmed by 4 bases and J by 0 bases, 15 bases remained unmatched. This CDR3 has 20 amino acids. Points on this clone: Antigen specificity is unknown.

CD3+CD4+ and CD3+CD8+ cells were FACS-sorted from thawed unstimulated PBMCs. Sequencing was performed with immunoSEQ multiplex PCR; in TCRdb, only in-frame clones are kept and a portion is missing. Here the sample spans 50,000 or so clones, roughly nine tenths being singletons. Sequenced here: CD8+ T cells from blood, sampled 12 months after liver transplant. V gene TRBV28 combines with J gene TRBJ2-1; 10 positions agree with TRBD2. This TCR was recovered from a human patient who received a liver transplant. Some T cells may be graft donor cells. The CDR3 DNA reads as TGTGCCAGCAGTTCGGTATCCGGGACTAGCGTCGGACGCTCCTACAATGAGCAGTTCTTC. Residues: CASSSVSGTSVGRSYNEQFF.